These 21 T cell receptor beta chains were sequenced from one sample in a study of T cells in Graves' hyperthyroidism and ophthalmopathy. Authors of the study amplified TCR beta CDR3 regions from RNA transcripts. Primed by the HTBI set, a first-round RT-PCR was run on the TCR CDR3. TCRdb reanalysed the multiplex PCR reads using MiXCR and keeps one entry per CDR3 protein. In the table there are a few hundred thousand distinct CDR3 sequences, approximately 14% of which are singletons. Material for sequencing was blood. These receptors all come from a woman in her thirties with Graves' hyperthyroidism.

This clonotype was observed a few times. The V gene is TRBV2, the J gene TRBJ1-1, with a possible D match to TRBD1 (5 bases). Per the germline V gene, CDR1 is SNHLY and CDR2 is FYNNEI. V was trimmed by 3 bases and J by 6 bases, leaving 20 bases between them. The CDR3 is 16 residues long. The CDR3 protein is CASSEDIGYLHPEAFF. The CDR3 DNA reads TGTGCCAGCAGTGAGGACATTGGGTATCTTCACCCTGAAGCTTTCTTT.

Note on this clonotype: A clone one base away is much larger, so this may be a read error. The V and J genes are TRBV10-3 and TRBJ2-7, with TRBD1 matching 7 bases. The CDR3 runs 15 residues. The germline gives CDR1 ENHRY, CDR2 SYGVKD. The CDR3 nucleotides are TGTGCCATCTGGAAGGGGGCCTCAGCAACCTACGGGCAGTACTTC. This codes for CAIWKGASATYGQYF.

This clonotype occurred a few times. J is TRBJ1-1 and V is TRBV11-2, with D possibly matching TRBD1 (5 bases). In germline, CDR1 is SGHAT, CDR2 FQNNGV. CDR3 length equals 13 residues. With 0 bases removed from V and 8 bases from J, the gap between germline ends came to 10 bases. CDR3 DNA: TGTGCCAGCAGCTTAGAGGGACCCACGGAAGCTTTCTTT. This sequence encodes CASSLEGPTEAFF.

This clonotype has ten or more counts. The chain is built from TRBV30 and TRBJ2-7; D might be TRBD2 (5 bases). The CDR3 spans 17 residues. V lost 2 bases and J 4 bases, leaving 24 bases between the germline ends. Germline values: CDR1 GTSNPN, CDR2 SVGIG (reference sequence). In DNA, the CDR3 is TGTGCCTGGAGTAAGACCCCCGGAACTGGGAGAAGGTACGAGCAGTACTTC. Its translation is CAWSKTPGTGRRYEQYF. The whole variable domain, filled in from reference TRBV30 and TRBJ2-7, reads SQTIHQWPATLVQPVGSPLSLECTVEGTSNPNLYWYRQAAGRGLQLLFYSVGIGQISSEVPQNLSASRPQDRQFILSSKKLLLSDSGFYLCAWSKTPGTGRRYEQYFGPGTRLTVT.

This clonotype turned up a few times. This chain uses TRBV5-1 with TRBJ2-1, with 9 bases identical to TRBD2. The CDR3 totals 16 residues. Trimming removed 4 bases from V and 0 bases from J; junction bases left unmatched: 5. The germline gives CDR1 SGHRS, CDR2 YFSETQ. The CDR3 region has the DNA TGCGCCAGCAGCGAAATTAGCGGGAGCTCCTACAATGAGCAGTTCTTC. Translated: CASSEISGSSYNEQFF.

Comment on this clonotype: Given a much more abundant clone one base away, this may be a read error. This chain uses TRBV30 with TRBJ2-4, with TRBD1 identical over 8 bases. Germline values: CDR1 GTSNPN, CDR2 SVGIG (reference sequence). This CDR3 has 14 residues. This chain's CDR3 is CVLSRQGSVNIQYF. The CDR3 DNA reads as TGTGTCTTAAGCCGACAGGGGTCGGTAAACATTCAGTACTTC.

This clonotype was seen ten or more times. V and J are TRBV12-3 or TRBV12-4 and TRBJ2-1; 12 bases agree with TRBD2. The trim removed 4 bases at V and 4 bases at J, leaving 8 bases unmatched. This CDR3 is 17 amino acids long. The CDR3 nucleotides read TGTGCCAGCAGTTCTCTTCTAGCGGGAGGGGCATACAATGAGCAGTTCTTC. It encodes CASSSLLAGGAYNEQFF.

In this sample, this clonotype turned up many times. V usage is TRBV12-3 or TRBV12-4 and J usage is TRBJ1-2, with D unresolved. The CDR3 loop spans 13 amino acids. Trimming took off 5 bases at V and 8 bases at J, with 15 bases between the two ends. This chain's CDR3 is CASSPWAVPGYTF. CDR3 nucleotides: TGTGCCAGCAGTCCTTGGGCGGTTCCCGGCTACACCTTC.

This clonotype was observed a handful of times. The chain carries TRBV12-3 or TRBV12-4 and TRBJ1-2; TRBD1 matches 8 bases. This CDR3 is 15 amino acids long. The V and J ends lost 6 bases and 5 bases, in that order; junction bases with no gene match: 11. CDR3 region: CASSPGQGKGYGYTF. The CDR3 coding sequence is TGTGCCAGCAGCCCAGGACAGGGAAAGGGGTATGGCTACACCTTC.

This clonotype was counted many times. The chain employs TRBV4-1 and TRBJ2-1, with TRBD2 as a possible D gene (5 bases). Trimming stripped 4 bases from V and 0 bases from J, with 13 bases between. This CDR3 comprises 16 residues. The germline CDR1 and CDR2 sequences are MGHRA and YSYEKL. The CDR3 DNA follows: TGCGCCAGCAGCCCCTTCGAGGGAGACTCCTACAATGAGCAGTTCTTC. Protein sequence: CASSPFEGDSYNEQFF.

This clonotype was detected many times. This chain uses TRBV28 with TRBJ1-2, with 9 bases fitting TRBD1. The V gene end was trimmed by 4 bases and the J gene end by 4 bases; junction bases not matched to a gene: 7. This CDR3 comprises 15 residues. Per the germline V gene, CDR1 is MDHEN and CDR2 is SYDVKM. The CDR3 spells CASSYPQGAGYGYTF. In DNA, the CDR3 is TGTGCCAGCAGTTACCCACAGGGGGCTGGCTATGGCTACACCTTC.

This clonotype was seen many times. The chain couples TRBV27 to TRBJ2-3; D unclear. Trimming removed 8 bases at V and 2 bases at J, with 8 bases between. The CDR3 spans 12 residues. Germline assignment: CDR1 MNHEY and CDR2 SMNVEV (reference sequence). CDR3 sequence (DNA): TGTGCCAGCTGGAGATCCACAGATACGCAGTATTTT. It encodes CASWRSTDTQYF.

The chain links TRBV7-2 to TRBJ2-7; 8 nucleotides line up with TRBD2. There are 15 residues in the CDR3. V shed 2 bases and J 1 base; nucleotides not matched to a gene: 4. Germline assignment: CDR1 SGHTA and CDR2 FQGNSA. The CDR3 DNA reads as TGTGCCAGCAGCTTAACGAGCGGGGGTTCCTACGAGCAGTACTTC. It encodes CASSLTSGGSYEQYF.

The sample holds many counts of this clonotype. This rearrangement joins TRBV7-2 to TRBJ2-5; D perhaps matches TRBD2 (6 bases). CDR3 length: 13 residues. Per germline, CDR1 SGHTA and CDR2 FQGNSA. V lost 2 bases to trimming and J lost 7 bases, with 11 bases between them. The CDR3 here is CASSLSGALTQYF. The CDR3 nucleotides read TGTGCCAGCAGCTTATCGGGAGCTTTGACCCAGTACTTC.

This clonotype occurred many times. J is TRBJ2-1 and V is TRBV7-3; D might be TRBD2 (6 bases). From germline, CDR1 is SGHTA and CDR2 FQGTGA. V was clipped by 8 bases and J by 4 bases, with 15 bases between them. This CDR3 has 14 amino acids. In DNA form, the CDR3 reads TGTGCCAGCTCACCCGGTGGGACTTACAATGAGCAGTTCTTC. It translates to CASSPGGTYNEQFF.

The genes are TRBV6-1 and TRBJ1-2; TRBD1 aligns across 7 bases. The germline V gene encodes CDR1 MNHNS and CDR2 SASEGT. The J segment lost 4 bases and the V segment lost 6 bases, leaving 5 bases of the junction unmatched. The CDR3 consists of 13 residues. The CDR3 coding sequence is TGTGCCAGCAGCAGGGGACAGCTCTATGGCTACACCTTC. Encoded protein: CASSRGQLYGYTF.

J is TRBJ2-2 and V is TRBV7-9; D ambiguous. CDR3 length equals 13 residues. Trimming took off 5 bases at V and 6 bases at J, with 10 bases between the two ends. CDR1 and CDR2 (germline): SEHNR, FQNEAQ (reference sequence). This CDR3 is CASSGRLAGELFF. Written as DNA, the CDR3 is TGTGCCAGCAGCGGTAGACTCGCCGGGGAGCTGTTTTTT.

This clonotype was seen more than once but under ten times. The CDR3 sequence is CASSHARGGGSTDTQYF. CDR3 nucleotide sequence: TGCGCCAGCAGCCATGCACGGGGCGGAGGAAGCACAGATACGCAGTATTTT. The chain joins TRBV4-3 to TRBJ2-3, with D possibly called TRBD1 or TRBD2 (5 bases each). Germline V gene sequence: CDR1 LGHNA, CDR2 YSLEER. Trimming took 3 bases from V and 0 from J, leaving 16 bases between them. The CDR3 runs 17 residues.

The V and J genes are TRBV15 and TRBJ1-2; D remains unclear. Trimming removed 0 bases at V and 3 bases at J, with 11 bases between. Per the germline V gene, CDR1 is LNHNV and CDR2 is YYDKDF (reference sequence). The CDR3 runs 15 residues. The CDR3 DNA follows: TGTGCCACCAGCAGAGATCTTGGGGTCGACTATGGCTACACCTTC. This gives the protein CATSRDLGVDYGYTF.

Ten or more counts support this clonotype. V usage is TRBV6-1 and J usage is TRBJ2-1, with TRBD1 matching over 11 bases. Germline trimming cut 5 bases from V and 6 bases from J; bases unmatched to any gene: 3. This CDR3 spans 14 amino acids. The germline CDR1 and CDR2 sequences are MNHNS and SASEGT. The CDR3 DNA is TGTGCCAGCAGTCGGGGACAGGGGGGCAATGAGCAGTTCTTC. Translating gives CASSRGQGGNEQFF.

This clonotype was counted at least ten times. The chain employs TRBV30 and TRBJ1-1; 8 nucleotides agree with TRBD1. CDR3 length: 16 residues. CDR1 and CDR2 (germline): GTSNPN, SVGIG (reference sequence). V trimming: 3 bases; J trimming: 0 bases; junction bases outside the gene matches: 9. CDR3 nucleotides: TGTGCCTGGAGACGAGCGGACAGGGAGGTGAACACTGAAGCTTTCTTT. It yields the protein CAWRRADREVNTEAFF.